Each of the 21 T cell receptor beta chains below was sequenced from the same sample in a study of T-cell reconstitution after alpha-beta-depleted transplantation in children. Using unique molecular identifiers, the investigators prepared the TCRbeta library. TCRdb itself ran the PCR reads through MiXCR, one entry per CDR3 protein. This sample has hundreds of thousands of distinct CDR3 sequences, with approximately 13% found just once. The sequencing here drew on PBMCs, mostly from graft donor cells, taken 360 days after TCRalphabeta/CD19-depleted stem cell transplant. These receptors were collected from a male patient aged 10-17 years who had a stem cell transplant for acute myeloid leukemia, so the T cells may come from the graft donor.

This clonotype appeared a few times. CDR3 in amino acids: CSATTSVTDTQYF. The CDR3, as DNA: TGCAGTGCTACAACTAGCGTCACAGATACGCAGTATTTT. The rearrangement links TRBV20-1 to TRBJ2-3; 7 bases are a match to TRBD2. Germline V lookup: CDR1 DFQATT, CDR2 SNEGSKA (reference sequence). V was clipped by 4 bases and J by 2 bases; unmatched bases: 3. The CDR3 extends over 13 amino acids.

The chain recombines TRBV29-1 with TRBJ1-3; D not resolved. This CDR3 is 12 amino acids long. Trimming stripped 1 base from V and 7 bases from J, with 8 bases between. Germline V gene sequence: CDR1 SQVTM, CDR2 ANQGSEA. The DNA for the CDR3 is TGCAGCGTTGAAGGGGCATGGAACACCATATATTTT. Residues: CSVEGAWNTIYF. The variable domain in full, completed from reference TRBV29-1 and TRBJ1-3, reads SAVISQKPSRDICQRGTSLTIQCQVDSQVTMMFWYRQQPGQSLTLIATANQGSEATYESGFVIDKFPISRPNLTFSTLTVSNMSPEDSSIYLCSVEGAWNTIYFGEGSWLTVV.

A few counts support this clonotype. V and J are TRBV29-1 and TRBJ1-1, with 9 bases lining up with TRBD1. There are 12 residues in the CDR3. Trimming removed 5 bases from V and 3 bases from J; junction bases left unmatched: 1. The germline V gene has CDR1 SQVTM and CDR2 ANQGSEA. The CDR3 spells CSVRQGDTEAFF. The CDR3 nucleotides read TGCAGCGTTAGACAGGGGGACACTGAAGCTTTCTTT.

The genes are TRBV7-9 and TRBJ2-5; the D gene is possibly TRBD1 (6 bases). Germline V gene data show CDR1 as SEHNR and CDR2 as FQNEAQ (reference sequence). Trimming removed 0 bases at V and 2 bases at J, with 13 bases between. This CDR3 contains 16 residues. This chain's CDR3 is CASSLAPGQRQETQYF. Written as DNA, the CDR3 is TGTGCCAGCAGCTTAGCCCCAGGACAGAGGCAAGAGACCCAGTACTTC.

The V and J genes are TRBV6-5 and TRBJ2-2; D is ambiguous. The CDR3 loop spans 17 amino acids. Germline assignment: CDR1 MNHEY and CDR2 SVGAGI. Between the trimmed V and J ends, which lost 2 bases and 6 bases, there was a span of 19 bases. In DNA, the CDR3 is TGTGCCAGCAGTTACCTATTCCCCCCCTTCATCCCCGGGGAGCTGTTTTTT. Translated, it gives CASSYLFPPFIPGELFF.

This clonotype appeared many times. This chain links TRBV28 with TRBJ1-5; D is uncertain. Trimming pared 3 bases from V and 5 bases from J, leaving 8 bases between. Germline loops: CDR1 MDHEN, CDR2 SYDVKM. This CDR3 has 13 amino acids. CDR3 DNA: TGTGCCAGCAGTTTCTCCAGACATCAGCCCCAGCATTTT. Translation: CASSFSRHQPQHF.

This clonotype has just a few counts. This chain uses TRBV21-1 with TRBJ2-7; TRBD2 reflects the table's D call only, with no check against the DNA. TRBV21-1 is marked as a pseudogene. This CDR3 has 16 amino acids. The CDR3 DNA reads TGTGCCAGCAGCACAGGACTAGCGGGAGGATCCTACGAGCAGTACTTC. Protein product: CASSTGLAGGSYEQYF.

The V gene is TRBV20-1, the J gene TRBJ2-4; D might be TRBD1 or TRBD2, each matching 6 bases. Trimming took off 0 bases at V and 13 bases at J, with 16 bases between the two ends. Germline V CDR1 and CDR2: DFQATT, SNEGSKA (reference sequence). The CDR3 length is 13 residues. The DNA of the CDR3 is TGCAGTGCTAGAGATCAGGTTTCGGGGGCGCAGTACTTC. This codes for CSARDQVSGAQYF.

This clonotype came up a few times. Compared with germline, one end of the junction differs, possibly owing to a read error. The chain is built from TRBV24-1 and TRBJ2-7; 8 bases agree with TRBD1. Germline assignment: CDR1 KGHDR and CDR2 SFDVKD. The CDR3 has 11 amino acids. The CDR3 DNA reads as TGTGCCACCAGTGATTTGACAGGGGGATGCTTC. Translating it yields CATSDLTGGCF.

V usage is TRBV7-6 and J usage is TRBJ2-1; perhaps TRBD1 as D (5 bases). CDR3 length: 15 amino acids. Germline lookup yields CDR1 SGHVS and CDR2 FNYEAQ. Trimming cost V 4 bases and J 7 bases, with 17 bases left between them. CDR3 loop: CASSSIRQGGNEQFF. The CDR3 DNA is TGTGCCAGCAGCTCGATCCGGCAGGGCGGAAATGAGCAGTTCTTC.

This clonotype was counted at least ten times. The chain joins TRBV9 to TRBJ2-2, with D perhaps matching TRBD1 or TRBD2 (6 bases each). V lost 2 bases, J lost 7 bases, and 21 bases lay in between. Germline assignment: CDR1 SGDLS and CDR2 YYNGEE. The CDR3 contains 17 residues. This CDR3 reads CASSVHGGPVPGGELFF. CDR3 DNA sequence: TGTGCCAGCAGCGTCCATGGGGGGCCGGTTCCGGGCGGGGAGCTGTTTTTT.

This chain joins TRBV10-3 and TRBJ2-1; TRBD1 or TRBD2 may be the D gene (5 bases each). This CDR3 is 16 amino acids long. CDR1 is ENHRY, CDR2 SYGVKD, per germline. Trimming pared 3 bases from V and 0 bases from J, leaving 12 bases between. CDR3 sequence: CAISDGTTSSYNEQFF. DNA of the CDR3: TGTGCCATCAGTGATGGGACCACGAGCTCCTACAATGAGCAGTTCTTC.

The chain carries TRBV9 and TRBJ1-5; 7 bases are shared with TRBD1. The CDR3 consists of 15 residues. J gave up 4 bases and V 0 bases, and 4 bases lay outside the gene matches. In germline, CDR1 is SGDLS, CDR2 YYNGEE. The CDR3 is CASSVEGTVNQPQHF. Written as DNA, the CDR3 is TGTGCCAGCAGCGTAGAGGGGACAGTTAATCAGCCCCAGCATTTT. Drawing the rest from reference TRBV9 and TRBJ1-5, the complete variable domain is DSGVTQTPKHLITATGQRVTLRCSPRSGDLSVYWYQQSLDQGLQFLIQYYNGEERAKGNILERFSAQQFPDLHSELNLSSLELGDSALYFCASSVEGTVNQPQHFGDGTRLSIL.

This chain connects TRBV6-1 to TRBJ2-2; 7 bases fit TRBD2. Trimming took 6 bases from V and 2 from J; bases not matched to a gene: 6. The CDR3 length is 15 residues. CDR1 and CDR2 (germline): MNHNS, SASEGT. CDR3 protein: CASRSSGKNTGELFF. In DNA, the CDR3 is TGTGCCAGCAGGTCCAGCGGGAAAAACACCGGGGAGCTGTTTTTT.

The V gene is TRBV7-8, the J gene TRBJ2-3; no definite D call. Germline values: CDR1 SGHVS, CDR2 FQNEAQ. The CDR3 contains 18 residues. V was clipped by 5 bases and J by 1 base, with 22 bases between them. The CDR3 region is CASSPYPFPSSGTDTQYF. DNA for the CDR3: TGTGCCAGCAGCCCCTACCCCTTCCCCTCTTCGGGCACAGATACGCAGTATTTT.

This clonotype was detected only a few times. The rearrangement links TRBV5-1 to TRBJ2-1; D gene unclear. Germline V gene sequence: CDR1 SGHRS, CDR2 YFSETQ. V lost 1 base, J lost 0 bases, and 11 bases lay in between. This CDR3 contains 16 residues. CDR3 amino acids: CASSLSSLSSYNEQFF. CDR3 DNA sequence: TGCGCCAGCAGCTTGAGTTCCCTCAGCTCCTACAATGAGCAGTTCTTC.

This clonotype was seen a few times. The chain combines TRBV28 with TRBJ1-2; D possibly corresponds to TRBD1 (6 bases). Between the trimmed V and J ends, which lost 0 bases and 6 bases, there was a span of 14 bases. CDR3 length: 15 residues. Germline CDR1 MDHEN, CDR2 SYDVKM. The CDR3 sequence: CASSLWDRSYDGYTF. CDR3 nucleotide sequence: TGTGCCAGCAGTTTATGGGACAGATCGTACGATGGCTACACCTTC.

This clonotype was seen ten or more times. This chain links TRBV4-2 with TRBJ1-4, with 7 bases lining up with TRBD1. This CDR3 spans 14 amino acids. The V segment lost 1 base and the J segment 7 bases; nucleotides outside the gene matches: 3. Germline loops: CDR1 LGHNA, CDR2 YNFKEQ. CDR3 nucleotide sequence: TGTGCCAGCAGCCAAGGACAGGGCGGTGAAAAACTGTTTTTT. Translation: CASSQGQGGEKLFF.

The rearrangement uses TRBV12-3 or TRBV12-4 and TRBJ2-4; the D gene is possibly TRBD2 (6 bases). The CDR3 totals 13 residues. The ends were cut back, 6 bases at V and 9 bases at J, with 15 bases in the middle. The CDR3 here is CASRETGVGIQYF. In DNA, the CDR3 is TGTGCCAGCAGAGAGACGGGGGTGGGCATTCAGTACTTC.

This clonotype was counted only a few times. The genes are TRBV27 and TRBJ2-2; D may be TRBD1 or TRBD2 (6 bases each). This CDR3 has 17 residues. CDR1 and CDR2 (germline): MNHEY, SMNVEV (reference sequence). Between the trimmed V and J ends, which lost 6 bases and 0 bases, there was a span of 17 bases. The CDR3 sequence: CASRGLLAGANTGELFF. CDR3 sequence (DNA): TGTGCCAGCAGGGGGCTACTAGCAGGGGCGAACACCGGGGAGCTGTTTTTT.

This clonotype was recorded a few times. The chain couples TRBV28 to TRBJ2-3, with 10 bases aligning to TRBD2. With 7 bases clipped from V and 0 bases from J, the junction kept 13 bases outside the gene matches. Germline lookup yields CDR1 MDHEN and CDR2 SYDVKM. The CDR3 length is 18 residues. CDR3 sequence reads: CASTRRLAGLLSTDTQYF. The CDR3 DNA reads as TGTGCCAGCACCAGACGACTAGCGGGCCTCTTGAGCACAGATACGCAGTATTTT.